This T cell receptor beta chain emerged from a study of cytomegalovirus exposure and HLA in healthy donors (TCRdb year 2017). Background on the whole study: The 666 repertoires of the first cohort and the 120 or so validation repertoires were produced on the same platform, according to a later analysis. The study aimed to test whether signatures of past pathogen exposure could be identified by cataloging public T cell receptors. A separate validation cohort of 90 to 150 different subjects was used in addition to the roughly 670-subject first cohort. The study combined high-throughput TCR immunosequencing, statistical association of individual TCRs with disease status, and machine learning to predict cytomegalovirus infection status.

The method behind the library was the immunoSEQ multiplex PCR assay. Turning to the authors' computational methods: A statistical classification framework was built for diagnosing cytomegalovirus status from the catalog of TCR beta chain sequences. TCRdb's version of the immuneACCESS table is confined to in-frame rearrangements and falls short of the full clone set. An unresolved V gene accounts for under half of the shortfall where checked; the remainder is of unknown origin. From that table come the V and J calls and clone size; the DNA was used to work out D and trimming. The sample table records 120,000 or so clones; 95% to 97% of these occur just once. The ten most abundant clones make up approximately 1.5% of the sample. In regard to this clone: What this receptor recognizes is not known. Base-call qualities are not available, and no considerably larger clone is one nucleotide away.

Donors formed part of the validation cohort, which comprised 120 subjects and was distinct from the first cohort of under 750 subjects. V loses 0 bases of germline sequence and J loses 7 bases, and the interval between the two ends is 10 bases. The germline V gene provides CDR1 LGHNA and CDR2 YNFKEQ. From the cysteine up to the phenylalanine, the CDR3 has a length of 14 residues. Only the CDR3 DNA is retained, 42 bases long and in frame from the first base. Overall results and qualifications from the work: In both the original and validation cohorts, the classifier was reported to diagnose cytomegalovirus status with high specificity and sensitivity. Most TCR sequences were observed very rarely across donors, whereas some public TCRs were present in many individuals. In the study, approximately 160 TCR beta chains were listed as associated with cytomegalovirus. A few of the identified cytomegalovirus-associated TCR beta chains were confirmed in vitro to be specific for cytomegalovirus antigens. A later analysis had no HLA typing for the validation cohort, so co-occurrence there was scored across all 130 or so repertoires. According to the authors, the approach could potentially be generalized to other disease states and immunological phenotypes. Subsequent analysis determined that TCRs grouped into clusters in the first cohort also showed a tendency toward co-occurrence across the approximately 110 validation repertoires, and approximately 94% of cluster scores exceeded 0.

This receptor was identified in a man between 18 and 35 years old in good health and CMV-seronegative. Material for sequencing was PBMCs. This sequence uses TRBV4-2 and TRBJ2-1, with the D gene not clear enough to name. The CDR3 amino acid sequence is: CASSQDKVGNEQFF. In nucleotides, the sequence is TGTGCCAGCAGCCAAGATAAAGTCGGGAATGAGCAGTTCTTC.